Shown below are 6 T cell receptor beta chains from a single sample sequenced in a study of CD8 T cells in Susac syndrome. RNA totalling about 0.45 to 1 ug underwent reverse transcription with random hexamers. MiXCR, applied by TCRdb to the immunoSEQ multiplex PCR reads, yields one record per CDR3 protein. The sample contains 150,000 to 200,000 distinct CDR3 sequences, 85% to 95% of which appear only once. Sample: CD4+ T cells from PBMCs. All receptors come from a human donor with Susac syndrome.

V and J are TRBV7-9 and TRBJ2-3, with 9 bases aligning to TRBD2. J gave up 5 bases and V 5 bases, and 11 bases lay outside the gene matches. The CDR3 loop spans 16 amino acids. Germline V gene data show CDR1 as SEHNR and CDR2 as FQNEAQ (reference sequence). The CDR3 DNA is TGTGCCAGCAGCCCATCCCTAGCGGGGTGGGGAGATACGCAGTATTTT. Translated: CASSPSLAGWGDTQYF.

The chain links TRBV5-1 to TRBJ2-7, with 8 nucleotides matching TRBD1. This CDR3 is built from 15 residues. V shed 6 bases, J shed 2 bases, and the junction held 10 bases outside the gene matches. CDR1 and CDR2 (germline): SGHRS, YFSETQ. CDR3 in amino acids: CASNPQGAVTYEQYF. CDR3 DNA: TGCGCCAGCAACCCCCAGGGGGCCGTAACCTACGAGCAGTACTTC.

V and J are TRBV25-1 and TRBJ2-3; TRBD2 matches at 7 bases. The V segment lost 1 base and the J segment 5 bases; nucleotides outside the gene matches: 9. This CDR3 is built from 16 residues. Germline lookup yields CDR1 MGHDK and CDR2 SYGVNS. The CDR3 reads CASSELGRGKKDTQYF. CDR3 coding DNA: TGTGCCAGCAGTGAATTGGGGCGGGGGAAGAAAGATACGCAGTATTTT.

This clonotype was picked up one time. This chain links TRBV5-6 with TRBJ2-5; D is unclear. The CDR3 covers 15 residues. Trimming stripped 2 bases from V and 2 bases from J, with 13 bases between. Germline-derived CDR1 and CDR2 are SGHDT and YYEEEE. CDR3 sequence reads: CASSLMSGAQETQYF. In DNA, the CDR3 is TGTGCCAGCAGCTTAATGTCGGGTGCACAAGAGACCCAGTACTTC. The complete variable domain, with remaining parts taken from reference TRBV5-6 and TRBJ2-5, reads DAGVTQSPTHLIKTRGQQVTLRCSPKSGHDTVSWYQQALGQGPQFIFQYYEEEERQRGNFPDRFSGHQFPNYSSELNVNALLLGDSALYLCASSLMSGAQETQYFGPGTRLLVL.

The J gene is TRBJ1-1, the V gene TRBV3-1; perhaps TRBD1 as D (6 bases). The V end lost 4 bases, the J end lost 3 bases, and 9 bases lay between the germline ends. This CDR3 spans 13 amino acids. Germline CDR1 and CDR2: LGHDT and YNNKEL (reference sequence). The CDR3 DNA sequence: TGTGCCAGCAGCCCGGACAGCCACACTGAAGCTTTCTTT. This sequence encodes CASSPDSHTEAFF.

The chain is built from TRBV9 and TRBJ2-2, with 9 bases fitting TRBD1. The CDR3 length is 17 residues. The junction had 12 bases not matched to a gene; V was cut back by 4 bases and J by 5 bases. Germline CDR1 SGDLS, CDR2 YYNGEE. The CDR3, as DNA: TGTGCCAGCAGCCCACAACCTGGGACAGGGAGGACCGGGGAGCTGTTTTTT. It codes for CASSPQPGTGRTGELFF.